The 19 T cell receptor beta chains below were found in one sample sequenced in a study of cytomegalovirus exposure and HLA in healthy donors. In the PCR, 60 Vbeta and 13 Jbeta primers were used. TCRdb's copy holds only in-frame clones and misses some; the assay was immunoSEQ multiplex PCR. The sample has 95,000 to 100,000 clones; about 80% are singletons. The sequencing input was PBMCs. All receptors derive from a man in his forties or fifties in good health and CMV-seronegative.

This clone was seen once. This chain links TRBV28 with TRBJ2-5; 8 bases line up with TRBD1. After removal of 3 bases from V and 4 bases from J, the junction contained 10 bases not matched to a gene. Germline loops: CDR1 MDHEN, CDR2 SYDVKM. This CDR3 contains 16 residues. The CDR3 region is CASSLPQGASSETQYF. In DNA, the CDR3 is TGTGCCAGCAGTTTGCCGCAGGGGGCTTCTTCAGAGACCCAGTACTTC.

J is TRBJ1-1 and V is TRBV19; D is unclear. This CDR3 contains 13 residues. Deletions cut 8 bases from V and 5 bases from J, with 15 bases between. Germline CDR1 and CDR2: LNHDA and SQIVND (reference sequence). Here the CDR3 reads CASPRKPRTEAFF. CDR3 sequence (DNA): TGTGCCAGTCCTCGAAAACCTCGGACTGAAGCTTTCTTT.

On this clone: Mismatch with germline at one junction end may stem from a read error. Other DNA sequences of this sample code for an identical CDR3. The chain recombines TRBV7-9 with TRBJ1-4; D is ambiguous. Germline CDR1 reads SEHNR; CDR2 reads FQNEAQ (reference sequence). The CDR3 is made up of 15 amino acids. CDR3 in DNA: TGTTCCAGCAGCCTAGTAGCGGGAGAGAATGAAAAACTGTTTTTT. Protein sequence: CSSSLVAGENEKLFF. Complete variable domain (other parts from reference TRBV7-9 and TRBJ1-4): DTGVSQNPRHKITKRGQNVTFRCDPISEHNRLYWYRQTLGQGPEFLTYFQNEAQLEKSRLLSDRFSAERPKGSFSTLEIQRTEQGDSAMYLCSSSLVAGENEKLFFGSGTQLSVL.

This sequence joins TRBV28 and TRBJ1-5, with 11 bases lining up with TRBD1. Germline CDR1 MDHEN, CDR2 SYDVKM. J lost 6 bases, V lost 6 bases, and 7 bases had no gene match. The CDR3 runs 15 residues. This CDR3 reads CASRWTGGASQPQHF. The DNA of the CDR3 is TGTGCCAGCAGATGGACAGGGGGCGCGAGTCAGCCCCAGCATTTT.

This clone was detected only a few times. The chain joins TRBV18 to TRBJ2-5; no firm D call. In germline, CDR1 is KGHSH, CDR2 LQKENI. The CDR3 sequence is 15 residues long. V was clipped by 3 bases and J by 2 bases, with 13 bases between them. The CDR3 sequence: CASSPNSFQQETQYF. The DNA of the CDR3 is TGTGCCAGCTCACCGAACAGCTTCCAACAAGAGACCCAGTACTTC.

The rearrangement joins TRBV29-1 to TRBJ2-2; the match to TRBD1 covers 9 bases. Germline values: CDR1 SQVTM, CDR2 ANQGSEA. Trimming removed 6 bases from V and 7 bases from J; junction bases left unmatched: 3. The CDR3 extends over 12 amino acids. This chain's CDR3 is CSVTGGSGELFF. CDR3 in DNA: TGCAGCGTGACAGGGGGAAGCGGGGAGCTGTTTTTT.

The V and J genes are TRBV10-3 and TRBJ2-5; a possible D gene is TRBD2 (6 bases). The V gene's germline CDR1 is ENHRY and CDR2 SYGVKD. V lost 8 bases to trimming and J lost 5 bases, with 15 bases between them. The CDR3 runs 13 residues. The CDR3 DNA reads TGTGCCATCGGGGCGCGAGGAGGGGAGACCCAGTACTTC. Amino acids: CAIGARGGETQYF.

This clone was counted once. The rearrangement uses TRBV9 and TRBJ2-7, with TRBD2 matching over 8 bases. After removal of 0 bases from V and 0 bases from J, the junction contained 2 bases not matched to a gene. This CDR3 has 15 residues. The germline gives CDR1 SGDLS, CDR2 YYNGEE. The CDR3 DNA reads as TGTGCCAGCAGCGTAGACGGGAGGGCCTCCTACGAGCAGTACTTC. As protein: CASSVDGRASYEQYF.

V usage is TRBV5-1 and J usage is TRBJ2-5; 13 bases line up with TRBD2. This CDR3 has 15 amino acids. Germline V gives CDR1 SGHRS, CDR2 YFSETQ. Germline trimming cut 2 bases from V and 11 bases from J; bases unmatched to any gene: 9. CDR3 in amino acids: CASSFGTSGKDEQYF. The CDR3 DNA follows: TGCGCCAGCAGCTTTGGGACTAGCGGGAAGGATGAGCAGTACTTC.

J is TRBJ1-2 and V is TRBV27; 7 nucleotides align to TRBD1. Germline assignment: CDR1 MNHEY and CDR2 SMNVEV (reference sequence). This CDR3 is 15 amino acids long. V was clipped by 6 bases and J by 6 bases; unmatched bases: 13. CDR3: CASRPQDRTGHGYTF. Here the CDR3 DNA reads TGTGCCAGCAGACCCCAAGACCGGACAGGACATGGCTACACCTTC.

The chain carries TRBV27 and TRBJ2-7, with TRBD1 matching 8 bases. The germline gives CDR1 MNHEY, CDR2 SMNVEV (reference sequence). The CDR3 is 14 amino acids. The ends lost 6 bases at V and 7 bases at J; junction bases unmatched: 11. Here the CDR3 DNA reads TGTGCCAGCAGAACAGGCCCCGGACAGGGTGAGCAGTACTTC. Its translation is CASRTGPGQGEQYF.

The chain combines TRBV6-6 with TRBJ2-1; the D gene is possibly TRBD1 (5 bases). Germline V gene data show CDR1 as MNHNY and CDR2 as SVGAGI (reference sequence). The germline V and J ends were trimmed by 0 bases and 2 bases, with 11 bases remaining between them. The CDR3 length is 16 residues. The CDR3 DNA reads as TGTGCCAGCAGTTACTCACAGGTTAATGCCTACAATGAGCAGTTCTTC. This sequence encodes CASSYSQVNAYNEQFF.

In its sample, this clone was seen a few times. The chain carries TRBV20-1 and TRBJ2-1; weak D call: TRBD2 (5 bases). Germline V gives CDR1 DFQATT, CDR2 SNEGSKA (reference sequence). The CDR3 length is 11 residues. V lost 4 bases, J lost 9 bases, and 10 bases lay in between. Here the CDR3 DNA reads TGCAGTGCTACCCCCGGGATTGAGCAGTTCTTC. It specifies CSATPGIEQFF.

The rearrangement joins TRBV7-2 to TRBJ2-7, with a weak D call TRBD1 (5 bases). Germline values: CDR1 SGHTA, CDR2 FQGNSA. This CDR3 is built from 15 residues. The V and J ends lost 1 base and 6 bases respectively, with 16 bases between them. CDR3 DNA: TGTGCCAGCAGCTTAGAGGCGCAGGGTTATAGCGAGCAGTACTTC. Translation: CASSLEAQGYSEQYF.

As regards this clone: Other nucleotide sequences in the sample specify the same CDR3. CDR3 DNA sequence: TGTGCCAGCAGTTCCCACGACGGAGGGAGGGGAGAAAAACTGTTTTTT. Translating gives CASSSHDGGRGEKLFF. V usage is TRBV28 and J usage is TRBJ1-4; a weak D match, TRBD1 (5 bases). This CDR3 region has 16 residues. Trimming removed 4 bases from V and 8 bases from J, with 20 bases in between. CDR1 and CDR2 from the germline V gene are MDHEN and SYDVKM.

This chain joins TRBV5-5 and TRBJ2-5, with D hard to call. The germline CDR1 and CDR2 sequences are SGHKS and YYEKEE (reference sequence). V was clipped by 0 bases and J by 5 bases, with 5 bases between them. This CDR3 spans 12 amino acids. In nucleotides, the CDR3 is TGTGCCAGCAGCTTGGACTCCGAGACCCAGTACTTC. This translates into CASSLDSETQYF.

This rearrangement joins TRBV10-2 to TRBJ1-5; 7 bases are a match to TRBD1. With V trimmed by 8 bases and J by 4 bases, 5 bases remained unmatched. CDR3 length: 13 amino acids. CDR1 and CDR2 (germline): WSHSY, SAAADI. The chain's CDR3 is CASSGGPNQPQHF. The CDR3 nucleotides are TGCGCCAGCTCAGGGGGGCCTAATCAGCCCCAGCATTTT.

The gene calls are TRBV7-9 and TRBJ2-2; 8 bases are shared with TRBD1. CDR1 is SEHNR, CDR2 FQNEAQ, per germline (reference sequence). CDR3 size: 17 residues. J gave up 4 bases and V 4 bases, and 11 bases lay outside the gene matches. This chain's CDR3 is CASSSSTTGAGTGELFF. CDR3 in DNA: TGTGCCAGCAGCTCATCCACGACAGGGGCGGGCACCGGGGAGCTGTTTTTT.

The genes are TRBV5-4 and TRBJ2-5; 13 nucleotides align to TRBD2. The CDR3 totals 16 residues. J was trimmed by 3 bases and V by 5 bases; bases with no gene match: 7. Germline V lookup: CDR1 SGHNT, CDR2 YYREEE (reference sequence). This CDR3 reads CASRRTSGSREETQYF. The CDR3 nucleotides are TGTGCCAGCAGAAGGACTAGCGGGAGTCGGGAAGAGACCCAGTACTTC.